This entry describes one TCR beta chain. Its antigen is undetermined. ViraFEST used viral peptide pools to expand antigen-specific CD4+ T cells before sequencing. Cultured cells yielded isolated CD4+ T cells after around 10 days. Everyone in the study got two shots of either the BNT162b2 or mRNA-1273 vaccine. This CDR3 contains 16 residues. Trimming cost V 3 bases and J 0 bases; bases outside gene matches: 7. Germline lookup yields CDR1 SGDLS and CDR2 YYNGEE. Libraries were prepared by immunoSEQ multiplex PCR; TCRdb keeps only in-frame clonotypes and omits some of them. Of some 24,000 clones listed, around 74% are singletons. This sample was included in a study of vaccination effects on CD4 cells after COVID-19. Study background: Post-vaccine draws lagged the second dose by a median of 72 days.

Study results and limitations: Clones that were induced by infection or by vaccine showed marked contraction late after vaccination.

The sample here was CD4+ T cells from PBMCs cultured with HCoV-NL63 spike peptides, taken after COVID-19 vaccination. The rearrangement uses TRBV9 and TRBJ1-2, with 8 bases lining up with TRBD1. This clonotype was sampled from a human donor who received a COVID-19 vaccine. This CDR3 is CASSDGTGTTNYGYTF. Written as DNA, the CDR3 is TGTGCCAGCAGCGACGGGACAGGTACTACTAACTATGGCTACACCTTC.